This is a list of T cell receptor beta chains from one sample in a study of molecular identifiers for immune sequencing clone quantification. TCRdb reprocessed the PCR reads with MiXCR, giving one entry per CDR3 protein. The sample lists tens of thousands of distinct CDR3 sequences, 15% to 20% occurring once. Sequenced: naive CD8+ T cells from blood, with Jurkat cell RNA spiked in. These receptor sequences come from a human donor in good health. Some libraries in this study had Jurkat cell RNA spiked in. Each CDR3 is given with its conserved first and last residue. D genes are given only for firm matches. Some rows mark clone size as missing; the rest say once, few, many or name a class of expanded clone.

d_gene: TRBD1
v_gene: TRBV12-3/TRBV12-4
abundance: many
j_gene: TRBJ1-1
CDR3aa: CASRPGTGGTEAFF
CDR3nt: TGTGCCAGCAGACCCGGGACAGGGGGCACTGAAGCTTTCTTT

d_gene: NA
v_gene: TRBV24-1
abundance: many
j_gene: TRBJ2-2
CDR3aa: CATSDLGGENTGELFF
CDR3nt: TGTGCCACCAGTGATTTAGGGGGAGAGAACACCGGGGAGCTGTTTTTT

d_gene: NA
v_gene: TRBV12-3/TRBV12-4
abundance: many
j_gene: TRBJ2-3
CDR3aa: CASSPNSGTDTQYF
CDR3nt: TGTGCCAGCAGTCCCAACTCCGGCACAGATACGCAGTATTTT

d_gene: NA
v_gene: TRBV4-1
abundance: many
j_gene: TRBJ2-7
CDR3aa: CASSHASPYSSYEQYF
CDR3nt: TGCGCCAGCAGTCACGCTAGCCCTTACAGCTCCTACGAGCAGTACTTC

d_gene: NA
v_gene: TRBV6-6
abundance: many
j_gene: TRBJ2-7
CDR3aa: CATSQGTEQYF
CDR3nt: TGTGCCACCTCCCAGGGAACCGAGCAGTACTTC

d_gene: NA
v_gene: TRBV12-5
abundance: many
j_gene: TRBJ1-5
CDR3aa: CASQSGVGNQPQHF
CDR3nt: TGTGCTAGTCAATCCGGGGTGGGCAATCAGCCCCAGCATTTT

d_gene: NA
v_gene: TRBV12-3/TRBV12-4
abundance: many
j_gene: TRBJ1-1
CDR3aa: CASSWPGGTEAFF
CDR3nt: TGTGCCAGCAGTTGGCCCGGGGGGACTGAAGCTTTCTTT

d_gene: NA
v_gene: TRBV6-5
abundance: many
j_gene: TRBJ2-5
CDR3aa: CASSYTYRGGIETQYF
CDR3nt: TGTGCCAGCAGTTACACCTACAGGGGAGGGATCGAGACCCAGTACTTC

d_gene: TRBD2
v_gene: TRBV27
abundance: NA
j_gene: TRBJ2-1
CDR3aa: CASSLAGATYNEQFF
CDR3nt: TGTGCCAGCAGTCTAGCGGGAGCTACCTACAATGAGCAGTTCTTC

d_gene: TRBD1
v_gene: TRBV7-9
abundance: few
j_gene: TRBJ2-7
CDR3aa: CASSLWDRPYEQYF
CDR3nt: TGTGCCAGCAGCTTATGGGACAGACCCTACGAGCAGTACTTC

d_gene: NA
v_gene: TRBV19
abundance: many
j_gene: TRBJ1-5
CDR3aa: CASTPFRDQREPQHF
CDR3nt: TGTGCCAGTACCCCTTTCCGGGACCAAAGGGAGCCCCAGCATTTT

d_gene: NA
v_gene: TRBV7-6
abundance: many
j_gene: TRBJ2-4
CDR3aa: CASSPGVAKNIQYF
CDR3nt: TGTGCCAGCAGCCCGGGGGTTGCCAAAAACATTCAGTACTTC

d_gene: TRBD2
v_gene: TRBV9
abundance: many
j_gene: TRBJ2-3
CDR3aa: CASTPWSGVGTDTQYF
CDR3nt: TGTGCCAGCACCCCGTGGAGCGGGGTTGGTACAGATACGCAGTATTTT

d_gene: TRBD1
v_gene: TRBV6-5
abundance: many
j_gene: TRBJ2-4
CDR3aa: CASSSTQRQGNRDIQYF
CDR3nt: TGTGCCAGCAGTTCTACACAAAGACAGGGGAACAGGGACATTCAGTACTTC

d_gene: TRBD2
v_gene: TRBV29-1
abundance: many
j_gene: TRBJ2-1
CDR3aa: CSVVAGALFF
CDR3nt: TGCAGCGTTGTAGCGGGAGCGCTGTTCTTC

d_gene: TRBD1
v_gene: TRBV6-5
abundance: many
j_gene: TRBJ2-2
CDR3aa: CATAGTGRTGELFF
CDR3nt: TGTGCCACTGCCGGGACAGGGCGAACCGGGGAGCTGTTTTTT

d_gene: NA
v_gene: TRBV29-1
abundance: NA
j_gene: TRBJ2-7
CDR3aa: CSVVLRGLGTYEQYF
CDR3nt: TGCAGCGTTGTTTTGAGGGGGTTGGGCACCTACGAGCAGTACTTC

d_gene: NA
v_gene: TRBV19
abundance: many
j_gene: TRBJ2-3
CDR3aa: CASSIRGVSTDTQYF
CDR3nt: TGTGCCAGTAGTATACGAGGGGTTAGCACAGATACGCAGTATTTT

d_gene: NA
v_gene: TRBV19
abundance: many
j_gene: TRBJ1-1
CDR3aa: CAGSIVGRAVTEAFF
CDR3nt: TGTGCCGGTAGTATAGTTGGCAGGGCGGTCACTGAAGCTTTCTTT

d_gene: TRBD1
v_gene: TRBV27
abundance: many
j_gene: TRBJ2-3
CDR3aa: CASSFGTAKHTQYF
CDR3nt: TGTGCCAGCAGTTTCGGGACAGCCAAACATACGCAGTATTTT

d_gene: TRBD2
v_gene: TRBV7-9
abundance: many
j_gene: TRBJ2-5
CDR3aa: CASSLAGEGETQYF
CDR3nt: TGTGCCAGCAGCTTAGCAGGGGAGGGGGAGACCCAGTACTTC

d_gene: NA
v_gene: TRBV5-4
abundance: many
j_gene: TRBJ2-3
CDR3aa: CASKTRGADTDTQYF
CDR3nt: TGTGCCAGCAAAACGAGGGGGGCTGACACAGATACGCAGTATTTT

d_gene: TRBD2
v_gene: TRBV19
abundance: many
j_gene: TRBJ2-7
CDR3aa: CASSSGGRASSYEQYF
CDR3nt: TGTGCCAGTAGTTCGGGAGGGAGGGCCTCCTCCTACGAGCAGTACTTC

d_gene: NA
v_gene: TRBV2
abundance: NA
j_gene: TRBJ2-2
CDR3aa: CASKTPSGELFF
CDR3nt: TGTGCCAGCAAGACCCCCTCCGGGGAGCTGTTTTTT

d_gene: NA
v_gene: TRBV12-3/TRBV12-4
abundance: many
j_gene: TRBJ2-5
CDR3aa: CASSLDDSQETQYF
CDR3nt: TGTGCCAGCAGTTTAGATGACAGCCAAGAGACCCAGTACTTC

d_gene: NA
v_gene: TRBV6-2/TRBV6-3
abundance: many
j_gene: TRBJ2-1
CDR3aa: CASSYVRGERQFF
CDR3nt: TGTGCCAGCAGTTACGTCAGGGGAGAAAGGCAGTTCTTC

d_gene: TRBD2
v_gene: TRBV19
abundance: few
j_gene: TRBJ2-1
CDR3aa: CASSLIRPAGGPDEQFF
CDR3nt: TGTGCCAGTAGTCTTATTAGGCCAGCGGGAGGGCCCGATGAGCAGTTCTTC